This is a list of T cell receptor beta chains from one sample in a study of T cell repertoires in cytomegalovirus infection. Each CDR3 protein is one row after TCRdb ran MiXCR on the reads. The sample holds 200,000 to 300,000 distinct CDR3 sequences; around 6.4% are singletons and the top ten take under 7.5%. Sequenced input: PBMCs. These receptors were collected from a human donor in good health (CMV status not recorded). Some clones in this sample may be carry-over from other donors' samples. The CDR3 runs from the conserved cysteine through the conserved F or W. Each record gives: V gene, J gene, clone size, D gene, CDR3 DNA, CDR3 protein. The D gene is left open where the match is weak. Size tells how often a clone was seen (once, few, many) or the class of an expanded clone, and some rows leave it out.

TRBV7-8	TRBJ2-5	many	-	TGTGCCAGCAGCTTAATTTTGGATGAAGAGACCCAGTACTTC	CASSLILDEETQYF
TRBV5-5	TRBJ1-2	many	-	TGTGCCAGCAGCTTGGATTATCCGGTGTATGGCTACACCTTC	CASSLDYPVYGYTF
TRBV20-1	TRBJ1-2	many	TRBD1	TGCAGTGCTAGTCTACAGGGGGCGCCCGGCTACACCTTC	CSASLQGAPGYTF
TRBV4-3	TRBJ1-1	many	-	TGCGCCAGCAGCCAAGATGGGGGGAGGAACACTGAAGCTTTCTTT	CASSQDGGRNTEAFF
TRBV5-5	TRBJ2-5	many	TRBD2	TGTGCCAGCAGCTATTGGACTAGCGGAGATCAAGAGACCCAGTACTTC	CASSYWTSGDQETQYF
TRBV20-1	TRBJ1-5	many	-	TGCAGTGCTAGACGGGGAGGGCTAAATAGCAATCAGCCCCAGCATTTT	CSARRGGLNSNQPQHF
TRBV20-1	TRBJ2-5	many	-	TGCAGTGCTAGAGATCATTGGACAGACGGCCAAGAGACCCAGTACTTC	CSARDHWTDGQETQYF
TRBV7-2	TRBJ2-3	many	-	TGTGCCAGCAGCTTGGCCCGAGCCACAGATACGCAGTATTTT	CASSLARATDTQYF
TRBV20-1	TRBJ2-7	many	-	TGCAGTGCCACTCCCCAGGTAGGCGTCTACGAGCAGTACTTC	CSATPQVGVYEQYF
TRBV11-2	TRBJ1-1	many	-	TGTGCCAGCAGCCCAAACTTCCAGGGTAATACTGAAGCTTTCTTT	CASSPNFQGNTEAFF
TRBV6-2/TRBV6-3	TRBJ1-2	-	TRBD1	TGTGCCAGCAGTCCCCGGGACAGGGGCGAGACCTATGGCTACACCTTC	CASSPRDRGETYGYTF
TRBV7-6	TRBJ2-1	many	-	TGTGCCAGCAGCCCGGGACTCTCTTGGAATGAGCAGTTCTTC	CASSPGLSWNEQFF
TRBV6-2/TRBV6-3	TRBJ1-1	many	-	TGTGCCAGCAGTTACTTGGGACAAAACACTGAAGCTTTCTTT	CASSYLGQNTEAFF
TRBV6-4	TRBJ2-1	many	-	TGTGCCAGCAGTGGGGCAAGGCAAGGGGGTAACTACAATGAGCAGTTCTTC	CASSGARQGGNYNEQFF
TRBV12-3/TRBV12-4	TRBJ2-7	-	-	TGTGCCAGCAGCAGGGACGGGGCCTACGAGCAGTACTTC	CASSRDGAYEQYF
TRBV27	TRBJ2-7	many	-	TGTGCCAGCAGTTTATTACGTGTGACCTCCTACGAGCAGTACTTC	CASSLLRVTSYEQYF
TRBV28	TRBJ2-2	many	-	TGTGCCAGCAGGGGGACGGGGGTTAACACCGGGGAGCTGTTTTTT	CASRGTGVNTGELFF
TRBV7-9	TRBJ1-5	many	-	TGTGCCAGCAGCTTTGAAGGGAGGGGGAATCAGCCCCAGCATTTT	CASSFEGRGNQPQHF
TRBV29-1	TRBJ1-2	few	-	TGCAGCGTTGACGAGGGGGAGAATGGCTACACCTTC	CSVDEGENGYTF
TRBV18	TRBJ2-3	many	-	TGTGCCAGCTCACCACGGGTGGCCAGGACTAGCACAGATACGCAGTATTTT	CASSPRVARTSTDTQYF
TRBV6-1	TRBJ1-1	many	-	TGTGCCAGCATTATTTTGGGGAGGGGAGGCACTGAAGCTTTCTTT	CASIILGRGGTEAFF
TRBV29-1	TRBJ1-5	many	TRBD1	TGCAGCGTTTCCCCCGGGACAGGGGTTCAGCCCCAGCATTTT	CSVSPGTGVQPQHF
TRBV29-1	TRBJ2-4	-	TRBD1	TGCAGCGTTGCCCCCGGGACAGGGAAAAACATTCAGTACTTC	CSVAPGTGKNIQYF
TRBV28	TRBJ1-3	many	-	TGTGCCAGCAGTTTATCCGGGACTTGGTCTGGAAACACCATATATTTT	CASSLSGTWSGNTIYF
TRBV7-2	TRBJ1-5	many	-	TGTGCCAGCACCCCCGAGGAACAACAGCCCCAGCATTTT	CASTPEEQQPQHF
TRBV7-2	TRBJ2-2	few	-	TGTGCCAGCAGCTTCCTGGGGGGCACCGGGGAGCTGTTTTTT	CASSFLGGTGELFF
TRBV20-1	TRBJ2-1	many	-	TGCAGTGCTAGAGGGGCAGAGCAGTTCTTC	CSARGAEQFF
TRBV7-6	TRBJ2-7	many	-	TGTGCCAGCGAGAAGAAGGGACCAAGCTACGAGCAGTACTTC	CASEKKGPSYEQYF
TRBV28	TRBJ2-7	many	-	TGTGCCAGCACTCCCCCTAGGGGCGAGCAGTACTTC	CASTPPRGEQYF
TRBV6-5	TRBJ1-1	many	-	TGTGCCAGCAGTTATACGAGGGGGACTGAAGCTTTCTTT	CASSYTRGTEAFF
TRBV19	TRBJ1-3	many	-	TGTGCCAGTAGTATAGATGAGACAGCGAGCTCTGGAAACACCATATATTTT	CASSIDETASSGNTIYF
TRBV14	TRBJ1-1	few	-	TGTGCCAGCAGCCAAGTTCAGGGGTTGGGGACTGAAGCTTTCTTT	CASSQVQGLGTEAFF
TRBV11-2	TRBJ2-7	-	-	TGTGCCAGCAGCAATGGGGTGGCGGCGACCTACGAGCAGTACTTC	CASSNGVAATYEQYF
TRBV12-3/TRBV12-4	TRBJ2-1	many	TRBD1	TGTGCCAGCAGTCGTAAACGGGACAGAACAATTTACAATGAGCAGTTCTTC	CASSRKRDRTIYNEQFF
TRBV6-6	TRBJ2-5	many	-	TGTGCCAGCAGTTACTCGACCAGAGAGACCCAGTACTTC	CASSYSTRETQYF
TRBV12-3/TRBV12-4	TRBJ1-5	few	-	TGTGCCAGCAGTCTCGGACAAAGGTCTCAGCCCCAGCATTTT	CASSLGQRSQPQHF
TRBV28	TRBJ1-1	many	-	TGTGCCAGCAGGGACCAGGTGAAAGCTTTCTTT	CASRDQVKAFF
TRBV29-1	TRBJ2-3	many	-	TGCAGCGTTGAAGATCCAACCAGGGGCCCCACAGATACGCAGTATTTT	CSVEDPTRGPTDTQYF
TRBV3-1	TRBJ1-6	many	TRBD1	TGTGCCAGCAGCCAAAGGGACAGTAATTCACCCCTCCACTTT	CASSQRDSNSPLHF
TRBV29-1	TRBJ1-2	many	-	TGCAGCGTTGAAGTGGCGCTGGGGGGCGGCTACACCTTC	CSVEVALGGGYTF
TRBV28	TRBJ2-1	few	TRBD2	TGTGCCAGCAGTCCAAACCGTCTGGCGGGGGGGGGCAATGAGCAGTTCTTC	CASSPNRLAGGGNEQFF
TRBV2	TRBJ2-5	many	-	TGTGCCAGCAGTGAAGTGGGGTTGGGAGAGACCCAGTACTTC	CASSEVGLGETQYF
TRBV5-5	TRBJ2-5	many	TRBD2	TGTGCCAGCAGCTTGGTGCGGGGGGAACTCTCTGGGACCCAGTACTTC	CASSLVRGELSGTQYF
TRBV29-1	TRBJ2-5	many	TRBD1	TGCAGCGTTAAGATAGCCGGGACAGGGGGCGGAGAGACCCAGTACTTC	CSVKIAGTGGGETQYF
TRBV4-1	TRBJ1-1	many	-	TGCGCCAGCAGCCCGGGGGACCTAGCTTTCTTT	CASSPGDLAFF
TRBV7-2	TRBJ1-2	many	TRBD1	TGTGCCAGCAGCTCGACAGGGGGCTATGGCTACACCTTC	CASSSTGGYGYTF